The sequence of this TCR beta chain was determined in a study of blood T cell repertoires in COVID-19. Study context: COVID-19 samples collected from the United States, Italy and Spain covered acute and convalescent phases. In each case, the material was cDNA or gDNA derived from T cells, B-cell-depleted T cells, or PBMCs.

Under the authors' procedure: Reference gene primer amplification yielded estimated nucleated cell counts. Measured with immunoSEQ multiplex PCR; TCRdb has only the in-frame clones, and not every one. From that table come the V and J calls and clone size; the DNA was used to work out D and trimming. Of around 440,000 clones in the sample, around 89% were seen once. Seattle patients were enrolled during active infection and followed longitudinally. Trimming removed 11 bases from V and 7 bases from J, with 20 bases in between. The CDR3 runs to 13 residues. CDR1 is WSHSY and CDR2 is SAAADI in the germline V gene.

The receptor comes from a woman in her fifties or sixties with COVID-19, enrolled during active disease. The chain employs TRBV10-2 and TRBJ1-2; D perhaps matches TRBD1 (5 bases). The material sequenced was peripheral blood. The CDR3 sequence is CAVGRGREFGYTF. CDR3 sequence (DNA): TGCGCCGTGGGGAGGGGCAGGGAATTTGGCTACACCTTC.